Detailed here is one TCR beta chain. Its specificity is unknown. This specimen comes from a study of post-analysis software for immune sequencing data. For the study at large: Relapsing-remitting, secondary progressive and progressive-relapsing multiple sclerosis courses were included.

This CDR3 is 14 amino acids long. Per the germline V gene, CDR1 is SGHTA and CDR2 is FQGNSA. V lost 4 bases, J lost 4 bases, and 4 bases stayed unmatched. Study-level results: Samples from a shared batch, those prepared together, strongly co-clustered by F measure. In patients, TRBV5-6, TRBV5-1 and TRBV20-1 belonged to 4 or 5 TRBV segments found more frequently than in controls.

Unique molecular identifiers were built into the TCR beta cDNA libraries. TCRdb redid the calling of the PCR reads with MiXCR, one entry per CDR3 protein. The profile shows about 460,000 distinct CDR3 sequences, roughly 45% of them singletons. The specimen sequenced was blood. This receptor was obtained from a girl between 5 and 17 years old with multiple sclerosis. The chain carries TRBV7-2 and TRBJ1-2, with TRBD1 identical over 9 bases. CDR3 sequence reads: CASSSTGGSYGYTF. The CDR3 nucleotides are TGTGCCAGCAGCTCGACAGGGGGGAGCTATGGCTACACCTTC. Complete variable domain (other parts from reference TRBV7-2 and TRBJ1-2): GAGVSQSPSNKVTEKGKDVELRCDPISGHTALYWYRQSLGQGLEFLIYFQGNSAPDKSGLPSDRFSAERTGGSVSTLTIQRTQQEDSAVYLCASSSTGGSYGYTFGSGTRLTVV.